This T cell receptor (beta chain) is drawn from a study of blood T cell repertoires in COVID-19. Whole-study context: Sites across the United States, Italy and Spain contributed samples from acute and convalescent COVID-19.

Clones were read by immunoSEQ multiplex PCR, and TCRdb kept only the in-frame ones, dropping some. This table holds about 300,000 clones, 70% to 90% found once. Only one count was recorded for this clone. This study enrolled people aged 18 to 89 from about 26 US geographic areas. This CDR3 spans 15 amino acids. Germline V gene data show CDR1 as MDHEN and CDR2 as SYDVKM. Trimming took off 5 bases at V and 4 bases at J, with 17 bases between the two ends. The TCR was taken from a man aged 25-45 years who had recovered from COVID-19. Sequenced input: PBMCs or T cells enriched from blood (not recorded which). The V call is TRBV28, the J call TRBJ1-2; a weak D match, TRBD1 (6 bases). DNA of the CDR3: TGTGCCAGCAGTCCACCGGGACAAGTACTCTATGGCTACACCTTC. It translates to CASSPPGQVLYGYTF.